This T cell receptor beta chain was sequenced for a study of T cells in Graves' hyperthyroidism and ophthalmopathy. The study's findings and limits: Ophthalmopathy was distinguished from stable hyperthyroidism by 13 V-J signatures.

TCR beta CDR3 region amplification was performed from RNA transcripts. Primed by the HTBI set, a first-round RT-PCR was run on the TCR CDR3. One entry per CDR3 protein, called by TCRdb with MiXCR from the multiplex PCR reads. The repertoire holds under 650,000 distinct CDR3 sequences, with around 15% as singletons. Uncontrolled infections, other autoimmune diseases, pregnancy or lactation led to exclusion of patients. Together with thyroid ultrasound, orbital computed tomography, serum thyroxine and TRAb, clinical symptoms were used for diagnoses. Using around 10 ml of fresh peripheral blood, PBMCs were prepared. Germline V lookup: CDR1 MDHEN, CDR2 SYDVKM. V dropped 6 bases and J dropped 0 bases, with 14 bases sitting between them. CDR3 length: 15 residues. This clonotype was seen at least ten times. The target antigen is unknown.

The sample taken for sequencing was blood. This TCR was sampled from a woman in her 30s with Graves' hyperthyroidism. The chain combines TRBV28 with TRBJ1-1, with D possibly matching TRBD1 (5 bases). The CDR3 region has the DNA TGTGCCAGCAGATCCAGGGCAAATATGAACACTGAAGCTTTCTTT. Translated, it gives CASRSRANMNTEAFF.